The rows below give T cell receptor beta chains drawn from one sample of a study of blood T cell repertoires in COVID-19. Using immunoSEQ multiplex PCR, the repertoire was profiled, and TCRdb retains in-frame clones only, with some absent. The data hold 70,000 to 100,000 clones, with 75% to 90% observed a single time. The material sequenced was peripheral blood. The receptors here all came from a man older than 75 with active or convalescent COVID-19. CDR3s include the opening cysteine and the closing phenylalanine or tryptophan. D genes are given only for firm matches. Rows give clone size only sometimes, using once, few, many, or a class for an expanded clone.

D gene: TRBD1; V gene: TRBV7-2; clone size: NA; J gene: TRBJ2-5; CDR3 length: 15; CDR3 DNA: TGTGCCAGCAGCGGATGGACAGGGTCATTTGAGACCCAGTACTTC; CDR3 protein: CASSGWTGSFETQYF
D gene: TRBD1; V gene: TRBV4-3; clone size: NA; J gene: TRBJ2-7; CDR3 length: 15; CDR3 DNA: TGCGCCAGCAGTCCGCCTCCGGGACAGTCGAACGAGCAGTACTTC; CDR3 protein: CASSPPPGQSNEQYF
D gene: NA; V gene: TRBV18; clone size: few; J gene: TRBJ1-4; CDR3 length: 14; CDR3 DNA: TGTGCCAGCTCACCACCGGGAGATAGCGAAAAACTGTTTTTT; CDR3 protein: CASSPPGDSEKLFF
D gene: NA; V gene: TRBV11-3; clone size: NA; J gene: TRBJ1-6; CDR3 length: 13; CDR3 DNA: TGTGCCAGCAGCTTAAGTAGAAATTCACCCCTCCACTTT; CDR3 protein: CASSLSRNSPLHF
D gene: TRBD1; V gene: TRBV18; clone size: NA; J gene: TRBJ2-1; CDR3 length: 14; CDR3 DNA: TGTGCCAGCTCCCGGGACAGGGACTACAATGAGCAGTTCTTC; CDR3 protein: CASSRDRDYNEQFF
D gene: TRBD2; V gene: TRBV5-1; clone size: NA; J gene: TRBJ2-3; CDR3 length: 15; CDR3 DNA: TGCGCCAGCAGCGACTCTAGCGGGAGAGGAAATACGCAGTATTTT; CDR3 protein: CASSDSSGRGNTQYF
D gene: NA; V gene: TRBV6-1; clone size: NA; J gene: TRBJ1-5; CDR3 length: 12; CDR3 DNA: TGTGCCAGCAGTGAAGGTGGGCAGGGTCAGCGTTTT; CDR3 protein: CASSEGGQGQRF
D gene: NA; V gene: TRBV3-1/TRBV3-2; clone size: NA; J gene: TRBJ1-1; CDR3 length: 13; CDR3 DNA: TGTGCCAGCAGCCAAAATAGGAACACTGAAGCTTTCTTT; CDR3 protein: CASSQNRNTEAFF
D gene: TRBD1; V gene: TRBV18; clone size: NA; J gene: TRBJ2-5; CDR3 length: 16; CDR3 DNA: TGTGCCAGCTCACCACCAAGGACAGGGCGCCAAGAGACCCAGTACTTC; CDR3 protein: CASSPPRTGRQETQYF
D gene: TRBD1; V gene: TRBV10-3; clone size: NA; J gene: TRBJ1-1; CDR3 length: 15; CDR3 DNA: TGTGCCATCAGGGACAGGGGGGGAATGAACACTGAAGCTTTCTTT; CDR3 protein: CAIRDRGGMNTEAFF
D gene: TRBD2; V gene: TRBV7-9; clone size: NA; J gene: TRBJ2-1; CDR3 length: 16; CDR3 DNA: TGTGCCAGCAGCTTATACCTAGCGGGAGCGTACAATGAGCAGTTCTTC; CDR3 protein: CASSLYLAGAYNEQFF
D gene: TRBD1; V gene: TRBV10-3; clone size: NA; J gene: TRBJ1-3; CDR3 length: 14; CDR3 DNA: TGTGCCATCAGTGCGACAGGGGGTGAAAACACCATATATTTT; CDR3 protein: CAISATGGENTIYF
D gene: NA; V gene: TRBV9; clone size: NA; J gene: TRBJ2-7; CDR3 length: 14; CDR3 DNA: TGTGCCAGCAGCCCCGCAACCACGGGCTACGAGCAGTACTTC; CDR3 protein: CASSPATTGYEQYF
D gene: TRBD1; V gene: TRBV3-1/TRBV3-2; clone size: NA; J gene: TRBJ2-7; CDR3 length: 13; CDR3 DNA: TGTGCCAGCAGCCAACAGGGGGCGAAAGAGCAGTACTTC; CDR3 protein: CASSQQGAKEQYF
D gene: TRBD2; V gene: TRBV6-5; clone size: NA; J gene: TRBJ2-1; CDR3 length: 16; CDR3 DNA: TGTGCCAGCAGTTCCGGACTAGCGGAAACCTACAATGAGCAGTTCTTC; CDR3 protein: CASSSGLAETYNEQFF
D gene: NA; V gene: TRBV6-1; clone size: few; J gene: TRBJ1-1; CDR3 length: 13; CDR3 DNA: TGTGCCAGCAGTGAAGGGGGGGAAGCTGAAGCTTTCTTT; CDR3 protein: CASSEGGEAEAFF
D gene: TRBD1; V gene: TRBV4-1; clone size: once; J gene: TRBJ2-3; CDR3 length: 14; CDR3 DNA: TGCGCCAGCAGCCAAGCTGGGACAGGCAATACGCAGTATTTT; CDR3 protein: CASSQAGTGNTQYF
D gene: NA; V gene: TRBV3-1/TRBV3-2; clone size: NA; J gene: TRBJ1-1; CDR3 length: 14; CDR3 DNA: TGTGCCAGCAAGGATTGGCAGGGCGGCACTGAAGCTTTCTTT; CDR3 protein: CASKDWQGGTEAFF
D gene: TRBD1; V gene: TRBV27; clone size: NA; J gene: TRBJ1-1; CDR3 length: 13; CDR3 DNA: TGTGCCAGCAGACCTATCACAGGGGGAGAAGCTTTCTTT; CDR3 protein: CASRPITGGEAFF
D gene: NA; V gene: TRBV6-1; clone size: NA; J gene: TRBJ1-6; CDR3 length: 15; CDR3 DNA: TGTGCCAGCAGTGAGATCTTGGTTGAGAATTCACCCCTCCACTTT; CDR3 protein: CASSEILVENSPLHF
D gene: TRBD2; V gene: TRBV5-4; clone size: NA; J gene: TRBJ2-1; CDR3 length: 15; CDR3 DNA: TGTGCCAGCAGGGGGATGATAGCGGGAGGCAATGAGCAGTTCTTC; CDR3 protein: CASRGMIAGGNEQFF
D gene: TRBD1; V gene: TRBV11-2; clone size: NA; J gene: TRBJ2-7; CDR3 length: 17; CDR3 DNA: TGTGCCAGCAGCTTAGATGATCGGGGACAGCTCTCCTACGAGCAGTACTTC; CDR3 protein: CASSLDDRGQLSYEQYF
D gene: TRBD2; V gene: TRBV28; clone size: NA; J gene: TRBJ2-5; CDR3 length: 15; CDR3 DNA: TGTGCCAGCAGTGCAAGACTAGCGGGAACGGAGACCCAGTACTTC; CDR3 protein: CASSARLAGTETQYF
D gene: TRBD1; V gene: TRBV29-1; clone size: NA; J gene: TRBJ2-7; CDR3 length: 12; CDR3 DNA: TGCAGCGCCGGGACAGCCCCAGGCGAGCAGTACTTC; CDR3 protein: CSAGTAPGEQYF
D gene: TRBD1; V gene: TRBV20-1; clone size: NA; J gene: TRBJ1-5; CDR3 length: 16; CDR3 DNA: TGCAGTGCTAGTGACAGACAGGGGGCTGGTAATCAGCCCCAGCATTTT; CDR3 protein: CSASDRQGAGNQPQHF
D gene: NA; V gene: TRBV5-5; clone size: NA; J gene: TRBJ2-3; CDR3 length: 16; CDR3 DNA: TGTGCCAGCAGCTTGGCCGGGGATCTTAGCACAGATACGCAGTATTTT; CDR3 protein: CASSLAGDLSTDTQYF
D gene: NA; V gene: TRBV4-1; clone size: NA; J gene: TRBJ1-6; CDR3 length: 14; CDR3 DNA: TGCGCCAGCAGCCAAGGGCCCCTCAATTCACCCCTCCACTTT; CDR3 protein: CASSQGPLNSPLHF
D gene: NA; V gene: TRBV2; clone size: once; J gene: TRBJ1-1; CDR3 length: 14; CDR3 DNA: TGTGCCAGCAGTGATAGGACACCGAACACTGAAGCTTTCTTT; CDR3 protein: CASSDRTPNTEAFF
D gene: TRBD2; V gene: TRBV24-1; clone size: NA; J gene: TRBJ2-1; CDR3 length: 14; CDR3 DNA: TGTGCCACCGCCCCAGCGGGAGACTACAATGAGCAGTTCTTC; CDR3 protein: CATAPAGDYNEQFF
D gene: NA; V gene: TRBV6-5; clone size: NA; J gene: TRBJ1-1; CDR3 length: 13; CDR3 DNA: TGTGCCAGCAGAGGGGGGGGCAAGACTGAAGCTTTCTTT; CDR3 protein: CASRGGGKTEAFF
D gene: TRBD1; V gene: TRBV15; clone size: NA; J gene: TRBJ1-1; CDR3 length: 15; CDR3 DNA: TGTGCCACCAGCAGAGAGGCAGGGGGAATAGCTGAAGCTTTCTTT; CDR3 protein: CATSREAGGIAEAFF
D gene: TRBD2; V gene: TRBV5-1; clone size: NA; J gene: TRBJ2-1; CDR3 length: 16; CDR3 DNA: TGCGCCAGCGCGCGGGGGGGAGCGGGAGTCTACAATGAGCAGTTCTTC; CDR3 protein: CASARGGAGVYNEQFF
D gene: TRBD1; V gene: TRBV15; clone size: once; J gene: TRBJ1-5; CDR3 length: 14; CDR3 DNA: TGTGCCACCAGCCCGACAGGGCTCAATCAGCCCCAGCATTTT; CDR3 protein: CATSPTGLNQPQHF
D gene: NA; V gene: TRBV11-2; clone size: NA; J gene: TRBJ1-1; CDR3 length: 14; CDR3 DNA: TGTGCCAGCAGCTTAGGAGCGGGGAACACTGAAGCTTTCTTT; CDR3 protein: CASSLGAGNTEAFF
D gene: TRBD2; V gene: TRBV25-1; clone size: NA; J gene: TRBJ2-7; CDR3 length: 16; CDR3 DNA: TGTGCCAGCAGGCAGACTCTGACTAGCGGGGCCTACGAGCAGTACTTC; CDR3 protein: CASRQTLTSGAYEQYF
D gene: TRBD2; V gene: TRBV7-9; clone size: NA; J gene: TRBJ2-1; CDR3 length: 15; CDR3 DNA: TGTGCCAGCAGCCCACGGACTAGCGGAAGGAATGAGCAGTTCTTC; CDR3 protein: CASSPRTSGRNEQFF
D gene: TRBD1; V gene: TRBV5-4; clone size: NA; J gene: TRBJ2-5; CDR3 length: 13; CDR3 DNA: TGTGCCAGCAGCCAGGGACAGCAAGAGACCCAGTACTTC; CDR3 protein: CASSQGQQETQYF
D gene: TRBD2; V gene: TRBV27; clone size: NA; J gene: TRBJ2-2; CDR3 length: 17; CDR3 DNA: TGTGCCAGCAGTTTGGCCGGGGTAGCGGGTGGACCCGGGGAGCTGTTTTTT; CDR3 protein: CASSLAGVAGGPGELFF
D gene: NA; V gene: TRBV28; clone size: NA; J gene: TRBJ1-4; CDR3 length: 15; CDR3 DNA: TGTGCCAGCACCTCCCCGACAGCGAATCGTGAAAAACTGTTTTTT; CDR3 protein: CASTSPTANREKLFF
D gene: TRBD1; V gene: TRBV5-1; clone size: NA; J gene: TRBJ2-7; CDR3 length: 14; CDR3 DNA: TGCGCCAGCAGTGGTGGGACAGGGCCTTACGAGCAGTACTTC; CDR3 protein: CASSGGTGPYEQYF